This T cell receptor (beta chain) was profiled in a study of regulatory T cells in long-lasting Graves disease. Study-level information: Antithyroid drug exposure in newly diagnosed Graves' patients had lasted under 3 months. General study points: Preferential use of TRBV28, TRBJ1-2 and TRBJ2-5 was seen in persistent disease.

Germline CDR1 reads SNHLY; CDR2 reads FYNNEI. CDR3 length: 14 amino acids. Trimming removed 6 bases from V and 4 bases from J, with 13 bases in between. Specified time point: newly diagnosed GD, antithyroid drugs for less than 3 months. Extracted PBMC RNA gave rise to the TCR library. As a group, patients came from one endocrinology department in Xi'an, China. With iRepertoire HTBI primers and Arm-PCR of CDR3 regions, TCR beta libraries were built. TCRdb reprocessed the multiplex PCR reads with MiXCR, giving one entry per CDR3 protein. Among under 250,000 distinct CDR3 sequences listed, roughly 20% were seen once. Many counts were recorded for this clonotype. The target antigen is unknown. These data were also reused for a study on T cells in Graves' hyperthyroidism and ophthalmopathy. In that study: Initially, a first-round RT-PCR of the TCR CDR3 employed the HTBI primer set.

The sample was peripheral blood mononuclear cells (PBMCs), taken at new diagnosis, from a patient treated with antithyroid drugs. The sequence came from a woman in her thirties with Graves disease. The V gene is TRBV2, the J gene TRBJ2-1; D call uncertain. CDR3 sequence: CASSELQEYNEQFF. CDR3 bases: TGTGCCAGCAGCGAACTTCAGGAGTACAATGAGCAGTTCTTC.